Shown below are 10 T cell receptor beta chains from a single sample sequenced in a study of cytomegalovirus exposure and HLA in healthy donors. Amplification used 60 Vbeta primers and 13 Jbeta primers. The repertoire was sequenced with immunoSEQ multiplex PCR; TCRdb's copy has only in-frame clones and lacks some. The sample contains about 200,000 clones, about 76% of which appear only once. The sequenced material came from PBMCs. These receptors all come from a male donor in good health and CMV-seropositive.

The J gene is TRBJ1-5, the V gene TRBV7-2; 9 nucleotides agree with TRBD1. The CDR3 runs to 16 residues. CDR1 and CDR2 (germline): SGHTA, FQGNSA. J was trimmed by 3 bases and V by 5 bases; bases with no gene match: 8. The CDR3 here is CASSPRTGAVNQPQHF. In nucleotides, the CDR3 is TGTGCCAGCAGCCCCCGGACAGGGGCCGTCAATCAGCCCCAGCATTTT.

This clone was seen just once. The V and J genes are TRBV9 and TRBJ2-7; tentative D call: TRBD2 (9 bases). V shed 0 bases and J shed 3 bases, with 28 bases lying between them. Germline assignment: CDR1 SGDLS and CDR2 YYNGEE. CDR3 length equals 20 residues. The CDR3 DNA is TGTGCCAGCAGCGTAGCTACAGGGGGGGGACTAGCCTCACTTCACTACGAGCAGTACTTC. It translates to CASSVATGGGLASLHYEQYF.

This chain uses TRBV7-9 with TRBJ1-5; TRBD1 matches 7 bases. Germline CDR1 is SEHNR and CDR2 is FQNEAQ (reference sequence). V shed 5 bases and J 5 bases; nucleotides not matched to a gene: 12. CDR3 length: 16 residues. This chain's CDR3 is CASSTSSTGFYQPQHF. The CDR3 DNA sequence: TGTGCCAGCAGCACGTCCTCGACAGGGTTTTATCAGCCCCAGCATTTT.

The V and J genes are TRBV25-1 and TRBJ2-1, with 10 bases lining up with TRBD2. CDR1 is MGHDK and CDR2 is SYGVNS in the germline V gene. Germline trimming cut 6 bases from V and 8 bases from J; bases unmatched to any gene: 10. CDR3 size: 15 residues. The CDR3 nucleotides are TGTGCCAGCAGCGGACTAGCGGAAAATTTCGATGAGCAGTTCTTC. It yields the protein CASSGLAENFDEQFF. Full variable domain (outside the CDR3, taken from reference TRBV25-1 and TRBJ2-1): EADIYQTPRYLVIGTGKKITLECSQTMGHDKMYWYQQDPGMELHLIHYSYGVNSTEKGDLSSESTVSRIRTEHFPLTLESARPSHTSQYLCASSGLAENFDEQFFGPGTRLTVL.

The chain combines TRBV27 with TRBJ2-7; 7 nucleotides line up with TRBD1. Germline trimming cut 3 bases from V and 7 bases from J; bases unmatched to any gene: 6. Germline V CDR1 and CDR2: MNHEY, SMNVEV (reference sequence). This CDR3 region has 13 residues. The CDR3 DNA is TGTGCCAGCAGTTTTACAGGGGCCGTGGAGCAGTACTTC. This translates into CASSFTGAVEQYF.

The chain carries TRBV13 and TRBJ2-1; 13 bases align to TRBD2. Trimming removed 5 bases from V and 4 bases from J; junction bases left unmatched: 5. The CDR3 spans 16 residues. Looked up from germline, CDR1 is PRHDT and CDR2 is FYEKMQ (reference sequence). CDR3 bases: TGTGCCAGCAGCCCGGAGACTAGCGGGGGGTACAATGAGCAGTTCTTC. Translated, it gives CASSPETSGGYNEQFF. The entire variable domain, with the rest obtained from reference TRBV13 and TRBJ2-1, is as follows: AAGVIQSPRHLIKEKRETATLKCYPIPRHDTVYWYQQGPGQDPQFLISFYEKMQSDKGSIPDRFSAQQFSDYHSELNMSSLELGDSALYFCASSPETSGGYNEQFFGPGTRLTVL.

This rearrangement joins TRBV27 to TRBJ2-7; D possibly corresponds to TRBD2 (7 bases). With 5 bases removed from V and 9 bases from J, the gap between germline ends came to 11 bases. The CDR3 spans 11 residues. Germline V gene sequence: CDR1 MNHEY, CDR2 SMNVEV (reference sequence). CDR3 region: CASSTRGAQYF. Here the CDR3 DNA reads TGTGCCAGCAGTACCCGGGGGGCGCAGTACTTC.

The rearrangement joins TRBV28 to TRBJ2-1, with D possibly being TRBD2 (6 bases). The CDR3 has 12 residues. V shed 6 bases and J shed 8 bases, with 11 bases lying between them. Germline V gene data show CDR1 as MDHEN and CDR2 as SYDVKM. Here the CDR3 DNA reads TGTGCCAGCAGACTAGCAAGCTATGAGCAGTTCTTC. Translating it yields CASRLASYEQFF.

The chain links TRBV4-1 to TRBJ2-5, with D maybe TRBD1 (6 bases). The V end was cut by 0 bases, the J end by 5 bases, with 19 bases between. This CDR3 spans 17 amino acids. Germline values: CDR1 MGHRA, CDR2 YSYEKL. The CDR3 nucleotides are TGCGCCAGCAGCCAAGAGCCGGGGCCAGGGGTGATGGAGACCCAGTACTTC. This translates into CASSQEPGPGVMETQYF.

This chain joins TRBV7-2 and TRBJ2-2, with 9 bases fitting TRBD2. The CDR3 runs 16 residues. Looked up from germline, CDR1 is SGHTA and CDR2 is FQGNSA. V lost 3 bases, J lost 4 bases, and 6 bases stayed unmatched. The DNA of the CDR3 is TGTGCCAGCAGCTTTTTCCCAGCGGGAGGCACCGGGGAGCTGTTTTTT. Amino acids: CASSFFPAGGTGELFF.